This T cell receptor beta chain comes out of a study of breast tumors, draining lymph nodes, adjacent tissues. This CDR3 contains 16 residues. Trimming pared 5 bases from V and 3 bases from J, leaving 18 bases between. TCRdb independently ran MiXCR on the multiplex PCR reads; one entry per CDR3 protein. The sample records more than 10,000 distinct CDR3 sequences, approximately 50% being singletons. Study results and caveats: Tumor TCR diversity was below lymph nodes but above nontumor tissue. Luminal-like breast cancer showed significantly higher tumor–nontumor repertoire similarity than basal-like.

Remarks on this clonotype: No antigen is known for it.

Material: breast tumor tissue. This TCR was sampled from a female donor with breast cancer. Some clones in this sample may be carry-over from other donors' samples. The chain employs TRBV12-3 or TRBV12-4 and TRBJ2-3; tentative D call: TRBD1 (6 bases). The CDR3 DNA is TGTGCCAGCAGTCCACTCCGGGACACGGGAACAGATACGCAGTATTTT. Amino acids: CASSPLRDTGTDTQYF.